The rows below give T cell receptor beta chains drawn from one sample of a study of shared clonotypes between healthy human individuals. Sequencing used immunoSEQ multiplex PCR; TCRdb keeps in-frame clones, though not all of them. In the table there are millions of clones, less than 95% of which are singletons. Sequencing was done on a sample of naive CD8+ T cells sorted from blood. These TCRs come from a man between 18 and 35 years old in good health. Both conserved end residues are part of each CDR3. Fields, in order: V gene, J gene, clone size, D gene, CDR3 DNA, CDR3 protein. D genes are given only for firm matches. Clone size, where shown, is once, few, many, or a class for clones that have expanded.

V gene: TRBV4-3
J gene: TRBJ1-4
clone size: -
D gene: -
CDR3 DNA: TGCGCCAGCAGCCCCGCGGGCACCCTCTCGGGGCCGGGGGAAAAACTGTTTTTT
CDR3 protein: CASSPAGTLSGPGEKLFF

V gene: TRBV29-1
J gene: TRBJ2-3
clone size: -
D gene: -
CDR3 DNA: TGCAGCGTTGAGACAGGGGAAGCGGGGACAGATACGCAGTATTTT
CDR3 protein: CSVETGEAGTDTQYF

V gene: TRBV16
J gene: TRBJ2-2
clone size: -
D gene: -
CDR3 DNA: TGTGCCAGCAGCCAATTGCTGAAGGATACCGGGGAGCTGTTTTTT
CDR3 protein: CASSQLLKDTGELFF

V gene: TRBV25-1
J gene: TRBJ1-3
clone size: -
D gene: -
CDR3 DNA: TGTGCCAGCACAAGTGGAAACACCATATATTTT
CDR3 protein: CASTSGNTIYF

V gene: TRBV29-1
J gene: TRBJ2-3
clone size: -
D gene: -
CDR3 DNA: TGCAGCGTGTGGCAGGGGGATACGCAGTATTTT
CDR3 protein: CSVWQGDTQYF

V gene: TRBV7-6
J gene: TRBJ2-1
clone size: -
D gene: -
CDR3 DNA: TGTGCCAGCAGCTTCGACAGCTACAATGAGCAGTTCTTC
CDR3 protein: CASSFDSYNEQFF

V gene: TRBV5-4
J gene: TRBJ2-5
clone size: once
D gene: -
CDR3 DNA: TGTGCCAGCAGCAACCTCAAACCTAGCTGGCAAGAGACCCAGTACTTC
CDR3 protein: CASSNLKPSWQETQYF

V gene: TRBV9
J gene: TRBJ2-5
clone size: -
D gene: -
CDR3 DNA: TGTGCCAGCAGCGTAGGGCCGATGGAAGAGACCCAGTACTTC
CDR3 protein: CASSVGPMEETQYF

V gene: TRBV4-3
J gene: TRBJ2-1
clone size: -
D gene: TRBD1
CDR3 DNA: TGCGCCAGCAGCCACATACAGGGGGCATATGAGCAGTTCTTC
CDR3 protein: CASSHIQGAYEQFF

V gene: TRBV7-9
J gene: TRBJ1-4
clone size: once
D gene: -
CDR3 DNA: TGTGCCAGCAGCTCCGACGGGGTTCGTGAAAAACTGTTTTTT
CDR3 protein: CASSSDGVREKLFF

V gene: TRBV30
J gene: TRBJ2-7
clone size: -
D gene: -
CDR3 DNA: TGTGCCTGGAATCAGGGGATGGAGCAGTACTTC
CDR3 protein: CAWNQGMEQYF

V gene: TRBV7-9
J gene: TRBJ2-5
clone size: -
D gene: TRBD1
CDR3 DNA: TGTGCCAGCAGCTCAACGACAGGGGACACCCAGTACTTC
CDR3 protein: CASSSTTGDTQYF

V gene: TRBV11-2
J gene: TRBJ2-1
clone size: -
D gene: -
CDR3 DNA: TGTGCCAGCAGTGGATCCATAGGTGAGCAGTTCTTC
CDR3 protein: CASSGSIGEQFF

V gene: TRBV5-1
J gene: TRBJ2-7
clone size: -
D gene: TRBD2
CDR3 DNA: TGCGCCAGCCAATTTACTAGCGTTCCCTCCTACGAGCAGTACTTC
CDR3 protein: CASQFTSVPSYEQYF

V gene: TRBV6-5
J gene: TRBJ2-5
clone size: -
D gene: -
CDR3 DNA: TGTGCCAGCAAGGGAAAACTAGGGACCCAGTACTTC
CDR3 protein: CASKGKLGTQYF

V gene: TRBV7-9
J gene: TRBJ2-2
clone size: -
D gene: TRBD1
CDR3 DNA: TGTGCCAGCAGCTCCAAGGGACAGGCCGGGGAGCTGTTTTTT
CDR3 protein: CASSSKGQAGELFF

V gene: TRBV19
J gene: TRBJ1-1
clone size: -
D gene: TRBD1
CDR3 DNA: TGTGCCAGTAGTACCTCGGGACAGGGGCCCTTGAACACTGAAGCTTTCTTT
CDR3 protein: CASSTSGQGPLNTEAFF

V gene: TRBV27
J gene: TRBJ1-2
clone size: -
D gene: -
CDR3 DNA: TGTGCCAGCAGTTTAGTACAGCGGAACTTCTTCTATGGCTACACCTTC
CDR3 protein: CASSLVQRNFFYGYTF

V gene: TRBV5-8
J gene: TRBJ2-1
clone size: -
D gene: TRBD1
CDR3 DNA: TGTGCCAGCAGCCCGGGTGGGACAGGCACCTACAATGAGCAGTTCTTC
CDR3 protein: CASSPGGTGTYNEQFF

V gene: TRBV4-1
J gene: TRBJ2-3
clone size: once
D gene: -
CDR3 DNA: TGCGCCAGCAGGCCGAGGGACGTCAGCACAGATACGCAGTATTTT
CDR3 protein: CASRPRDVSTDTQYF

V gene: TRBV4-1
J gene: TRBJ2-7
clone size: -
D gene: -
CDR3 DNA: TGCGCCAGCAGCCAAGAATTAGGCCTGGGGTGGGAGCAGTACTTC
CDR3 protein: CASSQELGLGWEQYF

V gene: TRBV9
J gene: TRBJ2-2
clone size: -
D gene: -
CDR3 DNA: TGTGCCAGCAGCGTCCAAGAAGTTCTGAACACCGGGGAGCTGTTTTTT
CDR3 protein: CASSVQEVLNTGELFF

V gene: TRBV27
J gene: TRBJ2-7
clone size: -
D gene: -
CDR3 DNA: TGTGCCAGCAGTTTATGGGGCCCGGGGCGTGAGCAGTACTTC
CDR3 protein: CASSLWGPGREQYF

V gene: TRBV7-6
J gene: TRBJ1-2
clone size: -
D gene: TRBD1
CDR3 DNA: TGTGCCAGCAGCCCGACAGGGGAGCATGGCTACACCTTC
CDR3 protein: CASSPTGEHGYTF

V gene: TRBV7-3
J gene: TRBJ2-1
clone size: -
D gene: -
CDR3 DNA: TGTGCCAGCAGCTTAACGTCCGGGGGCGAGCAGTTCTTC
CDR3 protein: CASSLTSGGEQFF

V gene: TRBV27
J gene: TRBJ2-1
clone size: -
D gene: -
CDR3 DNA: TGTGCCAGCAGTTTAGGTTGGGGGGCTTCCTACAATGAGCAGTTCTTC
CDR3 protein: CASSLGWGASYNEQFF

V gene: TRBV2
J gene: TRBJ2-1
clone size: -
D gene: -
CDR3 DNA: TGTGCCAGCAGTGGCCGGGACCCAGTCTACAATGAGCAGTTCTTC
CDR3 protein: CASSGRDPVYNEQFF